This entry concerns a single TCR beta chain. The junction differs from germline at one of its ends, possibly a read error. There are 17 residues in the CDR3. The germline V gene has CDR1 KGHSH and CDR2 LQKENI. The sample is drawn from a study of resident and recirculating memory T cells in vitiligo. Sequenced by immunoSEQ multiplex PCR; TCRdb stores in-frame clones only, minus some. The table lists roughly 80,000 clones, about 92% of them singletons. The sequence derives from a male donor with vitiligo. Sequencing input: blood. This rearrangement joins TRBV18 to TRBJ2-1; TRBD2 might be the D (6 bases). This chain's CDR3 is CASSSPRAGTSYNEQFF. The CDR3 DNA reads TGTGCCAGCTCATCACCACGTGCGGGAACGTCCTACAATGAGCAGTTCTTC.